This passage covers 5 T cell receptor beta chains from one sample sequenced in a study of T-cell memory formation after mild COVID-19. TCRdb reprocessed the 5' RACE reads with MiXCR, giving one entry per CDR3 protein. The data contain a few hundred thousand distinct CDR3 sequences, approximately 15% of them singletons. The sequencing input was PBMCs or a T cell subset sorted from them (not recorded which). The receptors derive from a man younger than 30 who had mild COVID-19 (a few samples of this study predate the infection). Cell type and time point are not known.

The rearrangement joins TRBV7-6 to TRBJ1-2, with 9 bases aligning to TRBD1. In germline, CDR1 is SGHVS, CDR2 FNYEAQ. V trimming: 2 bases; J trimming: 8 bases; junction bases outside the gene matches: 9. The CDR3 has 15 amino acids. CDR3 protein: CASSLNPGQGFGYTF. The CDR3 DNA follows: TGTGCCAGCAGCTTAAACCCGGGACAGGGCTTCGGCTACACCTTC.

The CDR3 sequence: CASSLDRLATRETQYF. The CDR3 DNA follows: TGTGCCAGCAGCCTCGATCGCCTAGCAACTAGGGAGACCCAGTACTTC. The chain carries TRBV7-2 and TRBJ2-5, with a tentative D call TRBD2 (5 bases). This CDR3 spans 16 amino acids. CDR1 is SGHTA and CDR2 is FQGNSA in the germline V gene. Trimming pared 5 bases from V and 5 bases from J, leaving 21 bases between.

V and J are TRBV6-5 and TRBJ1-2; no definite D call. Germline V gives CDR1 MNHEY, CDR2 SVGAGI. Trimming took 7 bases from V and 2 from J, leaving 14 bases between them. The CDR3 contains 14 residues. The CDR3 protein is CASTAATGNYGYTF. The DNA for the CDR3 is TGTGCCAGCACCGCAGCGACGGGGAACTATGGCTACACCTTC.

This chain connects TRBV4-1 to TRBJ2-5; 10 bases are shared with TRBD2. This CDR3 has 17 amino acids. Germline CDR1 and CDR2: MGHRA and YSYEKL. With 0 bases clipped from V and 9 bases from J, the junction kept 13 bases outside the gene matches. The CDR3 DNA reads TGCGCCAGCAGCCAAGATCGGCTAGCGGGGGCCTCAGGGCCCCAGTACTTC. This codes for CASSQDRLAGASGPQYF.

The rearrangement joins TRBV6-2 or TRBV6-3 to TRBJ1-1; 7 bases line up with TRBD1. Germline V CDR1 and CDR2: MNHEY, SVGEGT. The CDR3 spans 17 residues. The V and J ends lost 2 bases and 3 bases, in that order; junction bases with no gene match: 12. The CDR3 DNA follows: TGTGCCAGCAGTTACCACCGGGACAGCCTACGGGACACTGAAGCTTTCTTT. Translation: CASSYHRDSLRDTEAFF.